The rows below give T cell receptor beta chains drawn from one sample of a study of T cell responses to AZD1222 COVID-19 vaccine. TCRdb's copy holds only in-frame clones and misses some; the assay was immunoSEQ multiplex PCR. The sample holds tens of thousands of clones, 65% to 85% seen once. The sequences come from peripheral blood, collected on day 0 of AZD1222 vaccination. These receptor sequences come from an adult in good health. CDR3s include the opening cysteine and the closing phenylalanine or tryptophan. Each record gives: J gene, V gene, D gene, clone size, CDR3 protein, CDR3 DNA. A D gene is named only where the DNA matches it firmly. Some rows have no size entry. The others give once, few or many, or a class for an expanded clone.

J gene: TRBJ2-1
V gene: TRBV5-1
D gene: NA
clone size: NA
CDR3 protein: CASSRSDNNEQFF
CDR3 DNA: TGCGCCAGCAGCAGGTCGGACAACAATGAGCAGTTCTTC

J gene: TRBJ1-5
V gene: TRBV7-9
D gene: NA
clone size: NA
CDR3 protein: CASSFDNQPQHF
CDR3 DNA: TGTGCCAGCAGCTTCGATAATCAGCCCCAGCATTTT

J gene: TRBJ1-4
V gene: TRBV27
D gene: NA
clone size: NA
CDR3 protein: CASSDLKDRREKLFF
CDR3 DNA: TGTGCCAGCAGTGATTTGAAAGACAGGAGAGAAAAACTGTTTTTT

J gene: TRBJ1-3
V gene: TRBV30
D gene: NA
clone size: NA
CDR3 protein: CAWSVEGNTIYF
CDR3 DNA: TGTGCCTGGAGTGTAGAAGGAAACACCATATATTTT

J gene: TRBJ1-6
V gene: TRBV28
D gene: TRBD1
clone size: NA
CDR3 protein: CASNSPGGYNSPLHF
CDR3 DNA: TGTGCCAGCAACAGCCCAGGGGGCTATAATTCACCCCTCCACTTT

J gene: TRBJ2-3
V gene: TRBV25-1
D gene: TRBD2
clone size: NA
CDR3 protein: CASSEGLAGRADTQYF
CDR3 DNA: TGTGCCAGCAGTGAGGGACTAGCGGGGAGGGCAGATACGCAGTATTTT

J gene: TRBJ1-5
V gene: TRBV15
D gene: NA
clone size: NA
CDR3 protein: CATRGDGSNQPQHF
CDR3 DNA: TGTGCCACCAGGGGGGACGGGAGCAATCAGCCCCAGCATTTT

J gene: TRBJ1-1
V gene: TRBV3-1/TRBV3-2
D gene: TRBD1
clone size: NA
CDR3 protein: CASSQGTVGPEAFF
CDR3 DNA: TGTGCCAGCAGCCAGGGGACAGTAGGTCCTGAAGCTTTCTTT

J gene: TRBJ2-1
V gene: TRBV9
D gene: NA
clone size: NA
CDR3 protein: CASSVGGQGKEQFF
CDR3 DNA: TGTGCCAGCAGCGTAGGTGGGCAGGGAAAAGAGCAGTTCTTC

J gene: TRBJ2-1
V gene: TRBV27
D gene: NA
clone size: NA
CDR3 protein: CASGGSSYNEQFF
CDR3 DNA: TGTGCCAGCGGGGGGAGCTCCTACAATGAGCAGTTCTTC

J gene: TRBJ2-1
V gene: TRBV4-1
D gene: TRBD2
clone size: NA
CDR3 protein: CASSHSKTSGGYNEQFF
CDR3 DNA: TGCGCCAGCAGCCATTCGAAAACTAGCGGGGGCTACAATGAGCAGTTCTTC

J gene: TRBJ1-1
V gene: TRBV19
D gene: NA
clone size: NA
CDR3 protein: CASSIDTGSRAFF
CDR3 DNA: TGTGCCAGTAGTATAGATACAGGGTCGCGAGCTTTCTTT

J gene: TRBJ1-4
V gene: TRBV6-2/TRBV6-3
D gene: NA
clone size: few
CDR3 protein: CASSSDTAANEKLFF
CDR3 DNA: TGTGCCAGCAGTTCGGACACCGCGGCTAATGAAAAACTGTTTTTT

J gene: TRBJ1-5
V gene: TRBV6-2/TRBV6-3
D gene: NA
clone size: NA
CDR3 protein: CASSYGGQPQHF
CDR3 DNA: TGTGCCAGCAGTTACGGGGGACAGCCCCAGCATTTT

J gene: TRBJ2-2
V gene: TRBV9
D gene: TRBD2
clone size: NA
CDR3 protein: CASSAWGLAGASGELFF
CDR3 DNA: TGTGCCAGCAGCGCCTGGGGACTAGCGGGGGCATCCGGGGAGCTGTTTTTT

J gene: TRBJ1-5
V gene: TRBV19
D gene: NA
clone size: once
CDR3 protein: CASSMVSDQPQHF
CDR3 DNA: TGTGCCAGTAGTATGGTGAGCGATCAGCCCCAGCATTTT

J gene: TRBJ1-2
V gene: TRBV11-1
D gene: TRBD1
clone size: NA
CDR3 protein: CASSLGGTDYGYTF
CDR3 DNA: TGTGCCAGCAGCTTAGGCGGGACAGACTATGGCTACACCTTC

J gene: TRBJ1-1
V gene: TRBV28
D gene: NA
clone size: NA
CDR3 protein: CASNPSTDMNTEAFF
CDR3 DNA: TGTGCCAGCAACCCATCGACGGACATGAACACTGAAGCTTTCTTT

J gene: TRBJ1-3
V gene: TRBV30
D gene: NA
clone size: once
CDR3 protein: CAWSVLAGNTIYF
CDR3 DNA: TGTGCCTGGAGTGTACTGGCTGGAAACACCATATATTTT

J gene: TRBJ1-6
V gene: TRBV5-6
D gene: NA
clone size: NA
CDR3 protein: CASSLDLGVLHF
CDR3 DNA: TGTGCCAGCAGCTTGGACCTGGGGGTCCTCCACTTT

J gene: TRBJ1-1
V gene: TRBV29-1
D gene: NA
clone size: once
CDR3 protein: CSVVGFEAFF
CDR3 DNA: TGCAGCGTTGTCGGTTTTGAAGCTTTCTTT

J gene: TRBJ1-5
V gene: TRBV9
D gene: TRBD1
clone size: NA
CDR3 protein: CASRTENRGPAWGQPQHF
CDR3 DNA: TGTGCCAGCCGAACCGAAAACAGGGGGCCAGCTTGGGGTCAGCCCCAGCATTTT

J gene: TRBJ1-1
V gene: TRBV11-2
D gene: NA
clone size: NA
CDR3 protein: CASSLVPGTEAFF
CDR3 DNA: TGTGCCAGCAGCTTAGTCCCGGGTACTGAAGCTTTCTTT

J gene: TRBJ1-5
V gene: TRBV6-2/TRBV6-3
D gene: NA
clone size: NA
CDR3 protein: CASSHDSNQPQHF
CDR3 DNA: TGTGCCAGCAGCCACGATAGCAATCAGCCCCAGCATTTT

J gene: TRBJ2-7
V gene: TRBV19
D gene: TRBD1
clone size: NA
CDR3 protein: CASSGGQGLDEQYF
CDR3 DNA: TGTGCCAGTAGTGGTGGACAGGGCCTCGACGAGCAGTACTTC

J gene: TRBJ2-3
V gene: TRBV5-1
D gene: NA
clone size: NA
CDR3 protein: CASSLLGRADTQYF
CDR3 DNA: TGCGCCAGCAGCTTGTTGGGCAGGGCAGATACGCAGTATTTT

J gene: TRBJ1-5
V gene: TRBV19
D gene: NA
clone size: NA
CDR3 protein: CATHTAGSNQPQHF
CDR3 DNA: TGTGCCACCCACACCGCGGGAAGCAATCAGCCCCAGCATTTT

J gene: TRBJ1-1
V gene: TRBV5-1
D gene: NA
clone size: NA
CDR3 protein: CASSLGPGQPTEAFF
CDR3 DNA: TGCGCCAGCAGCTTGGGCCCAGGCCAGCCCACTGAAGCTTTCTTT

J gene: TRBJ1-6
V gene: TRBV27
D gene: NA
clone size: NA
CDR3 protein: CASSPLPGQVYNSPLHF
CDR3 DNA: TGTGCCAGCAGTCCCCTCCCCGGACAAGTCTATAATTCACCCCTCCACTTT

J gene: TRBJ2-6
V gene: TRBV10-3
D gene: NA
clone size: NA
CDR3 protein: CAISDGVGANVLTF
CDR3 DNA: TGTGCCATCAGCGACGGGGTAGGGGCCAACGTCCTGACTTTC

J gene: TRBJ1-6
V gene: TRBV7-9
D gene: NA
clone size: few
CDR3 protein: CASSLEPDIYSPLHF
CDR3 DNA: TGTGCCAGCAGCTTAGAGCCGGACATCTATTCACCCCTCCACTTT

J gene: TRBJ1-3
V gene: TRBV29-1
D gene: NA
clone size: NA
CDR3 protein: CSVGGAPGNTIYF
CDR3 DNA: TGCAGCGTTGGGGGAGCACCTGGAAACACCATATATTTT

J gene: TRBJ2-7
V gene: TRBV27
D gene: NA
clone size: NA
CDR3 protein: CASSSVRLYEQYF
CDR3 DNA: TGTGCCAGCAGTTCCGTGCGGCTCTACGAGCAGTACTTC

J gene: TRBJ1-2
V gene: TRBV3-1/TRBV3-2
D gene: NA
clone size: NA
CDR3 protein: CASSQDTYGYTF
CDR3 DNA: TGTGCCAGCAGCCAAGACACGTATGGCTACACCTTC

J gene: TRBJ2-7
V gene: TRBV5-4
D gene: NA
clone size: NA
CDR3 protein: CASRATGRSAEQYF
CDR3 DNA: TGTGCCAGCAGGGCGACGGGACGATCCGCCGAGCAGTACTTC